Following are 18 T cell receptor beta chains from one sample sequenced in a study of shared clonotypes between healthy human individuals. TCRdb's table, derived via immunoSEQ multiplex PCR, lists solely in-frame clones and lacks some. The sample contains over a million clones, about 80% of which appear only once. The sequencing input was memory CD4+ T cells from PBMCs. Documented subset: CD45RA-negative fraction. All receptors derive from a man between 18 and 35 years old in good health. Some clones in this sample may be carry-over from other donors' samples.

V usage is TRBV5-1 and J usage is TRBJ2-3; 9 bases are a match to TRBD1. Losses at the gene ends were 4 bases for V and 2 bases for J; bases not matched to a gene: 5. The CDR3 is 15 residues long. Looked up from germline, CDR1 is SGHRS and CDR2 is YFSETQ. The CDR3 spells CASSQQGADTDTQYF. For the CDR3, the DNA is TGCGCCAGCAGCCAACAGGGGGCTGACACAGATACGCAGTATTTT. Complete variable domain (other parts from reference TRBV5-1 and TRBJ2-3): KAGVTQTPRYLIKTRGQQVTLSCSPISGHRSVSWYQQTPGQGLQFLFEYFSETQRNKGNFPGRFSGRQFSNSRSEMNVSTLELGDSALYLCASSQQGADTDTQYFGPGTRLTVL.

This clone has a single count. The J gene is TRBJ1-4, the V gene TRBV19, with no clear D. V lost 5 bases and J 8 bases, leaving 12 bases between the germline ends. Germline CDR1 LNHDA, CDR2 SQIVND (reference sequence). This CDR3 region has 13 residues. CDR3: CASSSREGEKLFF. DNA for the CDR3: TGTGCCAGTAGTTCCCGCGAGGGCGAAAAACTGTTTTTT.

The chain is built from TRBV7-7 and TRBJ1-2; 8 nucleotides align to TRBD1. J was trimmed by 7 bases and V by 1 base; bases with no gene match: 23. Germline values: CDR1 SSHAT, CDR2 FNYEAQ (reference sequence). The CDR3 covers 20 residues. DNA of the CDR3: TGTGCCAGCAGCTTAGAGTCGGTGGTTCGGGTCACAGGGGGGAGGTGTGGCTACACCTTC. It codes for CASSLESVVRVTGGRCGYTF.

The rearrangement links TRBV5-1 to TRBJ2-5, with 9 bases lining up with TRBD2. The J call may be wrong; the DNA end is better matched by TRBJ2-7. CDR1 and CDR2 (germline): SGHRS, YFSETQ. The CDR3 contains 16 residues. CDR3 bases: TGCGCCAGCAGCTTGGGGAGAGCGGGAGGTGGGGGCGAGCAGTACTTC. As protein: CASSLGRAGGGGEQYF.

This rearrangement joins TRBV14 to TRBJ1-1; D is ambiguous. This CDR3 is built from 12 residues. Between the trimmed V and J ends, which lost 9 bases and 1 base, there was a span of 9 bases. Germline V lookup: CDR1 SGHDN, CDR2 FVKESK. The CDR3, as DNA: TGTGCCAGTGGACTCGGGAACACTGAAGCTTTCTTT. Translating it yields CASGLGNTEAFF. Filled out from reference TRBV14 and TRBJ1-1, the complete variable domain reads EAGVTQFPSHSVIEKGQTVTLRCDPISGHDNLYWYRRVMGKEIKFLLHFVKESKQDESGMPNNRFLAERTGGTYSTLKVQPAELEDSGVYFCASGLGNTEAFFGQGTRLTVV.

V gene TRBV21-1 combines with J gene TRBJ2-5; whether TRBD1, the table's D call, matches the DNA was not checked. TRBV21-1 is a recognized pseudogene. This CDR3 contains 13 residues. CDR3 sequence: CASSKGQKETQYF. CDR3 nucleotides: TGTGCCAGCAGCAAAGGACAGAAGGAGACCCAGTACTTC.

Comment on this clone: The sample has other DNA sequences that encode this CDR3 too. The J gene is TRBJ2-3, the V gene TRBV5-4; D is perhaps TRBD1 (6 bases). The V end lost 7 bases, the J end lost 0 bases, and 15 bases lay between the germline ends. The CDR3 loop spans 15 amino acids. Germline V gives CDR1 SGHNT, CDR2 YYREEE (reference sequence). The CDR3 DNA reads TGTGCCAGCTCCTCGAGGACAGCTAGCACAGATACGCAGTATTTT. Protein product: CASSSRTASTDTQYF.

The gene calls are TRBV6-1 and TRBJ1-1, with a possible D match to TRBD1 (6 bases). The CDR3 spans 14 residues. Looked up from germline, CDR1 is MNHNS and CDR2 is SASEGT. V shed 2 bases and J shed 5 bases, with 12 bases lying between them. The CDR3 is CASSEKGGRTEAFF. In nucleotides, the CDR3 is TGTGCCAGCAGTGAAAAGGGGGGGAGAACTGAAGCTTTCTTT.

The chain combines TRBV5-6 with TRBJ1-2, with a weak D call TRBD1 (5 bases). Trimming shortened V by 1 base and J by 6 bases, and 13 bases separated the two germline ends. Per the germline V gene, CDR1 is SGHDT and CDR2 is YYEEEE. The CDR3 length is 14 residues. Here the CDR3 reads CASSLMRGLHGYTF. The CDR3 nucleotides read TGTGCCAGCAGCTTGATGCGGGGCTTGCATGGCTACACCTTC. Full variable domain (remainder filled in from reference TRBV5-6 and TRBJ1-2): DAGVTQSPTHLIKTRGQQVTLRCSPKSGHDTVSWYQQALGQGPQFIFQYYEEEERQRGNFPDRFSGHQFPNYSSELNVNALLLGDSALYLCASSLMRGLHGYTFGSGTRLTVV.

The J gene is TRBJ2-7, the V gene TRBV18, with D possibly matching TRBD1 (6 bases). Germline loops: CDR1 KGHSH, CDR2 LQKENI. The CDR3 has 14 amino acids. Trimming pared 3 bases from V and 0 bases from J, leaving 9 bases between. The CDR3 here is CASSPDSTSYEQYF. The CDR3 coding sequence is TGTGCCAGCTCACCGGACAGTACCTCCTACGAGCAGTACTTC.

The chain combines TRBV28 with TRBJ2-1; 12 bases are shared with TRBD2. The CDR3 totals 15 residues. With V trimmed by 5 bases and J by 4 bases, 3 bases remained unmatched. The germline gives CDR1 MDHEN, CDR2 SYDVKM. CDR3 amino acids: CASSPTSGGYNEQFF. The CDR3 DNA sequence: TGTGCCAGCAGTCCGACTAGCGGGGGTTACAATGAGCAGTTCTTC.

The chain links TRBV28 to TRBJ2-1; 8 positions match TRBD2. The J segment lost 3 bases and the V segment lost 8 bases, leaving 3 bases of the junction unmatched. CDR3 length equals 13 residues. Germline V gene lookup returns CDR1 MDHEN and CDR2 SYDVKM. DNA for the CDR3: TGTGCCAGCGGGGCGGGGGGCTACAATGAGCAGTTCTTC. This gives the protein CASGAGGYNEQFF. Looking up the rest from reference TRBV28 and TRBJ2-1 gives the full variable domain: DVKVTQSSRYLVKRTGEKVFLECVQDMDHENMFWYRQDPGLGLRLIYFSYDVKMKEKGDIPEGYSVSREKKERFSLILESASTNQTSMYLCASGAGGYNEQFFGPGTRLTVL.

This clone was observed a few times. The rearrangement links TRBV27 to TRBJ1-5, with no clear D. The CDR3 is 13 amino acids. Germline CDR1 and CDR2: MNHEY and SMNVEV (reference sequence). Trimming took off 4 bases at V and 9 bases at J, with 13 bases between the two ends. CDR3 nucleotide sequence: TGTGCCAGCAGTTATTTTCAGACTGGGCCCCAGCATTTT. It translates to CASSYFQTGPQHF.

V usage is TRBV7-9 and J usage is TRBJ1-1, with TRBD1 matching over 9 bases. Per the germline V gene, CDR1 is SEHNR and CDR2 is FQNEAQ (reference sequence). CDR3 length: 14 residues. V lost 5 bases to trimming and J lost 5 bases; unmatched junction nucleotides: 6. The CDR3 DNA is TGTGCCAGCAGCGCATCACAGGGGGCGACTGAAGCTTTCTTT. Protein sequence: CASSASQGATEAFF.

This chain joins TRBV5-1 and TRBJ1-2, with a possible D match to TRBD1 (5 bases). Looked up from germline, CDR1 is SGHRS and CDR2 is YFSETQ. The CDR3 covers 14 residues. Trimming shortened V by 3 bases and J by 0 bases, and 9 bases separated the two germline ends. The CDR3 region is CASSWDGANYGYTF. CDR3 DNA: TGCGCCAGCAGCTGGGACGGAGCTAACTATGGCTACACCTTC.

The chain couples TRBV7-8 to TRBJ2-7; TRBD2 might be the D (5 bases). CDR1 is SGHVS and CDR2 is FQNEAQ in the germline V gene. Trimming cost V 1 base and J 2 bases, with 9 bases left between them. The CDR3 runs 14 residues. The CDR3 DNA reads TGTGCCAGCAGCTTAGATTCCGGGACCTACGAGCAGTACTTC. As protein: CASSLDSGTYEQYF.

This chain uses TRBV20-1 with TRBJ2-5; no clear D gene. The CDR3 covers 11 residues. The germline gives CDR1 DFQATT, CDR2 SNEGSKA (reference sequence). The V end lost 6 bases, the J end lost 5 bases, and 10 bases lay between the germline ends. CDR3 residues: CSAPGWETQYF. Here the CDR3 DNA reads TGCAGTGCGCCTGGATGGGAGACCCAGTACTTC.

The J gene is TRBJ1-2, the V gene TRBV4-1, with D perhaps matching TRBD1 (5 bases). This CDR3 has 15 amino acids. V lost 2 bases and J 2 bases, leaving 12 bases between the germline ends. In germline, CDR1 is MGHRA, CDR2 YSYEKL. CDR3 in DNA: TGCGCCAGCAGCCAACCCTGGGGGGACAACTATGGCTACACCTTC. Translated, it gives CASSQPWGDNYGYTF.